This is a list of T cell receptor beta chains from one sample in a study of cytomegalovirus exposure and HLA in healthy donors. The repertoire was sequenced with immunoSEQ multiplex PCR; TCRdb's copy has only in-frame clones and lacks some. The table lists 150,000 to 200,000 clones, roughly 78% of them singletons. The sequenced material came from PBMCs. The receptors originated from a middle-aged man in good health and CMV-seropositive. CDR3s include the opening cysteine and the closing phenylalanine or tryptophan.

v_call | cdr3_aa
TRBV2 | CASSSTGNTEAFF
TRBV19 | CASNLGVNQPQHF
TRBV4-1 | CASSPPGGGNQPQHF
TRBV5-1 | CASSQGMGQDEQYF
TRBV5-4 | CASSLARTGGLETQYF
TRBV7-2 | CASSTGDRVREQYF
TRBV7-8 | CASSLLRGGPETQYF
TRBV7-2 | CASSFGGGYQETQYF
TRBV11-2 | CASSAGTGAYEQYF
TRBV7-9 | CASSLGGVGYGYTF
TRBV5-5 | CASSRHGQGSYEQYF
TRBV19 | CASSIRVNTEAFF
TRBV7-6 | CASSSRTKNTGELFF
TRBV5-5 | CASSLGSVSYEQYF
TRBV5-1 | CASSLAGLAGGSYNEQFF
TRBV19 | CASSGGGAWADTQYF
TRBV6-1 | CATRGGNNSPLHF
TRBV10-3 | CAISDGGYTF
TRBV9 | CASSLGQGAQETQYF
TRBV2 | CASRTDTNYGYTF
TRBV1 | CTSSQEGAPGAFSNQPQHF
TRBV5-1 | CASRSEASTDTQYF
TRBV6-6 | CASSVVSNTGELFF
TRBV9 | CASSDNRQGREHTGELFF
TRBV7-3 | CASSFQGASPNEQFF
TRBV5-1 | CASSPLGGNEKLFF
TRBV6-4 | CASSSLRGDNEQFF
TRBV27 | CASSPRQVTYFSNQPQHF
TRBV19 | CASTPGQGVSYEQYF
TRBV14 | CASSQDRDRGPKILYNEQFF
TRBV9 | CASSSTGGRTGELFF
TRBV19 | CASSSIRDTPSGANVLTF
TRBV5-4 | CASSLGGTGSRFGNTIYF
TRBV18 | CASSPSPGTGRAYGYTF
TRBV7-6 | CASSLELRTEAFF
TRBV5-1 | CASSSTGSETQYF
TRBV6-1 | CASRDQGHYGYTF
TRBV6-1 | CASSEHYQGTQYF
TRBV15 | CATSRDPRVGEKLFF
TRBV18 | CASSPGQGYPNYGYTF
TRBV9 | CASSVDGGIYNEQFF
TRBV30 | CAWTPARTGNTGELFF
TRBV29-1 | CSVLGLAGGSSYNEQFF
TRBV7-2 | CASSGDATNEKLFF
TRBV9 | CASSPSGTGYYEQFF
TRBV7-2 | CASSLRDRGVGPLIGYTF
TRBV6-4 | CASSEFPYNEQFF
TRBV5-6 | CASSWGDSGGLNTQYF
TRBV5-6 | CASSLVDRPSYEQYF
TRBV5-6 | CASSLALRYDQPQHF
TRBV10-3 | CAISDGQGGDTGELFF
TRBV5-4 | CASSGGGEAREEAFF
TRBV19 | CASSALGTSNTEAFF
TRBV5-6 | CASSLVGGMNTEAFF
TRBV6-5 | CASSSTGNVGNTIYF
TRBV10-1 | CASRKREETQYF